This TCR beta chain stems from a study of cytomegalovirus exposure and HLA in healthy donors. For the study at large: Some 85 million unique TCRs, all from HLA-typed donors, were included in an early release of the data.

On this clone itself: Antigen unknown.

Overall study findings and caveats: In most subjects, TCR beta sequences reportedly gave accurate predictions of HLA-A and HLA-B alleles. Whilst most TCR sequences proved rare, a subset of public TCRs occurred across many donors. Immune exposure information comprised only CMV serostatus.

Vbeta (60) and Jbeta (13) primers were used in the PCR. Assay: immunoSEQ multiplex PCR; the TCRdb copy retains only in-frame clones and omits some. The listing records 60,000 to 70,000 clones. Looked up from germline, CDR1 is MNHNS and CDR2 is SASEGT. V was pared by 4 bases and J by 5 bases, with 4 bases of the junction left unmatched. This CDR3 region has 14 residues. The specimen sequenced was PBMCs. The rearrangement joins TRBV6-1 to TRBJ2-1, with 8 nucleotides matching TRBD2. This receptor was obtained from a boy younger than 18 in good health and CMV-seronegative. CDR3 in amino acids: CASSAGTRNNEQFF. As DNA, the CDR3 is TGTGCCAGCAGTGCTGGGACTAGAAACAATGAGCAGTTCTTC.